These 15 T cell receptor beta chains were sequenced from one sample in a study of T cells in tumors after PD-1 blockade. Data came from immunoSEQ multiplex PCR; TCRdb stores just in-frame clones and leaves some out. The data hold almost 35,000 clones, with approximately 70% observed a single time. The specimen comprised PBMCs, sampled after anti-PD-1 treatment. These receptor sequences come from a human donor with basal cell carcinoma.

CDR3 in DNA: TGTGCCAGCAGCTCCGGGAGCATAGCGCGAGCTTTCTTT. Translating it yields CASSSGSIARAFF. This sequence joins TRBV9 and TRBJ1-1; no clear D. Germline V gene data show CDR1 as SGDLS and CDR2 as YYNGEE. V was pared by 4 bases and J by 10 bases, with 17 bases between. The CDR3 covers 13 residues.

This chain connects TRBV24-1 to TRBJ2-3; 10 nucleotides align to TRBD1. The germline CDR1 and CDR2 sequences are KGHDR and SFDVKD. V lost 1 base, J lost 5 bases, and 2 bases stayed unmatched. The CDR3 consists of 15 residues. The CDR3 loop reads CATSDFDRGRDTQYF. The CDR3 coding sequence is TGTGCCACCAGTGATTTTGACAGGGGGCGAGATACGCAGTATTTT.

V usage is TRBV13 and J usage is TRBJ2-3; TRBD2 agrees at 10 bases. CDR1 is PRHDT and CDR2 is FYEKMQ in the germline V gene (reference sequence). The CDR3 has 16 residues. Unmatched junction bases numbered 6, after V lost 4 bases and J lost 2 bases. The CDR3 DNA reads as TGTGCCAGCAGCTGGTTAGCGGGGGGAACCACAGATACGCAGTATTTT. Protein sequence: CASSWLAGGTTDTQYF.

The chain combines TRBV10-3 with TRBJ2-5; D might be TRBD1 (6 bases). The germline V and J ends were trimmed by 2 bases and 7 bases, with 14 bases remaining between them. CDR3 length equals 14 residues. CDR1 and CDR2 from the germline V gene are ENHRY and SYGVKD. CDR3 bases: TGTGCCATCAGTGAGACGGAGATAGGGGGGACCCAGTACTTC. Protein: CAISETEIGGTQYF.

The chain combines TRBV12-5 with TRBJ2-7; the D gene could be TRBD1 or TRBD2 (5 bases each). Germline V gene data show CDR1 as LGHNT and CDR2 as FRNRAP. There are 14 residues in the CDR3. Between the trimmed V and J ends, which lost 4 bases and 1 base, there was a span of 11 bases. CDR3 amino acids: CASGSRDRSYEQYF. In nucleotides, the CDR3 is TGTGCTAGTGGTTCCCGGGACCGATCCTACGAGCAGTACTTC. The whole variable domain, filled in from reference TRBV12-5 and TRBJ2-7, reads DARVTQTPRHKVTEMGQEVTMRCQPILGHNTVFWYRQTMMQGLELLAYFRNRAPLDDSGMPKDRFSAEMPDATLATLKIQPSEPRDSAVYFCASGSRDRSYEQYFGPGTRLTVT.

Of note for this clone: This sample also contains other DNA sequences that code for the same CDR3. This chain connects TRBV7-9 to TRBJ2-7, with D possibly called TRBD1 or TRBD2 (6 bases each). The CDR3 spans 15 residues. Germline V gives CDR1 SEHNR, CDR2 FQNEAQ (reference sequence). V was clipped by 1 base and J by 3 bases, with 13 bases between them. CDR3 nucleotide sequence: TGTGCCAGCAGCTTAGGTACAGGGAGGAGCTACGAGCAGTACTTC. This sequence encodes CASSLGTGRSYEQYF.

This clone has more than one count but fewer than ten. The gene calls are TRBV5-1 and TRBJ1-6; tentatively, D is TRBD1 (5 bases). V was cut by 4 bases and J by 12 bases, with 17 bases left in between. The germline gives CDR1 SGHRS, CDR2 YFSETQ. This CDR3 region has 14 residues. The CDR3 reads CASSIDTGLGPLHF. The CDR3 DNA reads TGCGCCAGCAGCATCGACACAGGCTTAGGACCCCTCCACTTT.

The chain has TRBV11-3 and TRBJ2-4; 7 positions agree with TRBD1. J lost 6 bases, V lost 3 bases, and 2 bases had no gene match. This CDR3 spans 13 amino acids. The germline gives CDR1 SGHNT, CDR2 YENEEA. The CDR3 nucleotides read TGTGCCAGCAGCTTTGGGACAGTAAACATTCAGTACTTC. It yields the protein CASSFGTVNIQYF.

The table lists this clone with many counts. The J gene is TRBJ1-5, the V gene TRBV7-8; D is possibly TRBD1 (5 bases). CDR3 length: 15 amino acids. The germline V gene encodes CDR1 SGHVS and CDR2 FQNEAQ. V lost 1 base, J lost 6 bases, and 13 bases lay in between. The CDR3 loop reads CASSLVPGRSQPQHF. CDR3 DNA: TGTGCCAGCAGCTTAGTTCCAGGGCGAAGTCAGCCCCAGCATTTT.

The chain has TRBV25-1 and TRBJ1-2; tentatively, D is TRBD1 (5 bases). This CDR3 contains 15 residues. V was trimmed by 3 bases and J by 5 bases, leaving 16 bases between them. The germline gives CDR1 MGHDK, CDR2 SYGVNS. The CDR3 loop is CASSEVLLGPYGYTF. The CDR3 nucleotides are TGTGCCAGCAGTGAGGTTCTATTGGGACCTTATGGCTACACCTTC.

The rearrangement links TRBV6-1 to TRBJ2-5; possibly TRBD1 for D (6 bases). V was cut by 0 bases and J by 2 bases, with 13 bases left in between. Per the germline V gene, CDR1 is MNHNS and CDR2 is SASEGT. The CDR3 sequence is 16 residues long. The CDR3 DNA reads TGTGCCAGCAGTGAAGCCCTGGGGGCGAAACAAGAGACCCAGTACTTC. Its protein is CASSEALGAKQETQYF.

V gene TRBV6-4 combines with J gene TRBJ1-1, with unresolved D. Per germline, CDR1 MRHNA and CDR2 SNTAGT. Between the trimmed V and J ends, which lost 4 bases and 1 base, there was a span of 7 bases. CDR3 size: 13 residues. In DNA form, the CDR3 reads TGTGCCAGCAGTGCGATTCCGAACACTGAAGCTTTCTTT. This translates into CASSAIPNTEAFF.

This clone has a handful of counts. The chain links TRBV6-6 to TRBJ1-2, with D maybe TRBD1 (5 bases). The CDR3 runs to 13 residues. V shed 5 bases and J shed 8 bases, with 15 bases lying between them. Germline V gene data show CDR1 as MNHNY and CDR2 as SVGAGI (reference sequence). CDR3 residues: CASSAQGGGGYTF. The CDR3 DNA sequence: TGTGCCAGCAGTGCCCAGGGAGGAGGAGGCTACACCTTC.

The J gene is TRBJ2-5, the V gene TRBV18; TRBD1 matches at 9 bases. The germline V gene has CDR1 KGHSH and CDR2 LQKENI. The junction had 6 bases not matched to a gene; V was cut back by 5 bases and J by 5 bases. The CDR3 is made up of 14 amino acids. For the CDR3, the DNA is TGTGCCAGCTCATATACAGGGGGCGCGGAGACCCAGTACTTC. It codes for CASSYTGGAETQYF.

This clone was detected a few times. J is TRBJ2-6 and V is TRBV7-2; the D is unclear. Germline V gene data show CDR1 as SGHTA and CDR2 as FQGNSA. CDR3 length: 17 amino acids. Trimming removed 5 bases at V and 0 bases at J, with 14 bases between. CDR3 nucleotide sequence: TGTGCCAGCAGCCTGGAAACTAAGAGCTCTGGGGCCAACGTCCTGACTTTC. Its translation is CASSLETKSSGANVLTF.